A single sample gave rise to the 9 T cell receptor beta chains below, sequenced in a study of CD8+ T cells in alopecia areata. cDNA prepared by RNA extraction and subsequent reverse transcription served as the template for sequencing. Sequencing was performed with immunoSEQ multiplex PCR; in TCRdb, only in-frame clones are kept and a portion is missing. The table shows over 150,000 clones, with approximately 62% occurring only once. Sequencing used CD4+ T cells sorted from blood, obtained at week 0. Receptors were obtained from a human donor with alopecia areata.

This chain's CDR3 is CASGFQGETQYF. In DNA, the CDR3 is TGTGCTAGTGGTTTTCAGGGCGAGACCCAGTACTTC. V usage is TRBV12-5 and J usage is TRBJ2-5; perhaps TRBD1 as D (5 bases). Trimming took 3 bases from V and 5 from J, leaving 7 bases between them. CDR3 length equals 12 residues. From germline, CDR1 is LGHNT and CDR2 FRNRAP.

This clone has at least ten counts. The genes are TRBV27 and TRBJ1-1; 9 nucleotides line up with TRBD1. The CDR3 is made up of 14 amino acids. V lost 3 bases to trimming and J lost 5 bases; unmatched junction nucleotides: 4. From germline, CDR1 is MNHEY and CDR2 SMNVEV (reference sequence). The CDR3 nucleotides are TGTGCCAGCAGTTTGGGACAGGGTCGGACTGAAGCTTTCTTT. Its protein is CASSLGQGRTEAFF.

The rearrangement joins TRBV7-2 to TRBJ2-1; possibly TRBD2 for D (5 bases). The CDR3 has 15 amino acids. Germline CDR1 SGHTA, CDR2 FQGNSA. Trimming removed 10 bases from V and 6 bases from J, with 22 bases in between. The CDR3 DNA follows: TGTGCCACCAGTTCTTCCGGGAACGAGGTCAATGAGCAGTTCTTC. This sequence encodes CATSSSGNEVNEQFF.

In this sample, this clone turned up a few times. Within the sample, other DNA sequences also encode this same CDR3. V gene TRBV2 combines with J gene TRBJ1-5; possibly TRBD1 for D (6 bases). V lost 5 bases to trimming and J lost 4 bases, with 9 bases between them. The CDR3 totals 13 residues. Looked up from germline, CDR1 is SNHLY and CDR2 is FYNNEI. The CDR3 nucleotides read TGTGCCAGCAGTAGGGACACTAATCAGCCCCAGCATTTT. Encoded protein: CASSRDTNQPQHF.

The chain couples TRBV4-3 to TRBJ2-7; the D call may be TRBD1 or TRBD2 (5 bases each). The germline V and J ends were trimmed by 0 bases and 7 bases, with 13 bases remaining between them. The CDR3 runs 14 residues. Germline loops: CDR1 LGHNA, CDR2 YSLEER. CDR3 sequence reads: CASSQDSRGGEQYF. In DNA form, the CDR3 reads TGCGCCAGCAGCCAAGATTCACGGGGCGGAGAGCAGTACTTC.

This chain connects TRBV5-1 to TRBJ2-7; 8 bases agree with TRBD1. Germline-derived CDR1 and CDR2 are SGHRS and YFSETQ. The CDR3 totals 13 residues. Losses at the gene ends were 4 bases for V and 3 bases for J; bases not matched to a gene: 3. The CDR3 bases are TGCGCCAGCAGCGAGGGGACAGGCTACGAGCAGTACTTC. Amino acids: CASSEGTGYEQYF.

The chain combines TRBV15 with TRBJ2-3, with 9 positions matching TRBD2. This CDR3 contains 15 residues. CDR1 and CDR2 (germline): LNHNV, YYDKDF (reference sequence). V lost 4 bases, J lost 5 bases, and 7 bases stayed unmatched. The CDR3 region has the DNA TGTGCCACCAGCATCGGCGGGGGGGCGGAAGATACGCAGTATTTT. The encoded protein is CATSIGGGAEDTQYF.

The CDR3 DNA is TGTGCCAGCAGCCCTAGAGGGTCAACGGGAGAGACCCAGTACTTC. It is translated as CASSPRGSTGETQYF. The rearrangement uses TRBV11-2 and TRBJ2-5, with D possibly matching TRBD2 (5 bases). V was pared by 5 bases and J by 4 bases, with 17 bases between. CDR3 size: 15 residues. Germline assignment: CDR1 SGHAT and CDR2 FQNNGV. Looking up the rest from reference TRBV11-2 and TRBJ2-5 gives the full variable domain: EAGVAQSPRYKIIEKRQSVAFWCNPISGHATLYWYQQILGQGPKLLIQFQNNGVVDDSQLPKDRFSAERLKGVDSTLKIQPAKLEDSAVYLCASSPRGSTGETQYFGPGTRLLVL.

This chain connects TRBV29-1 to TRBJ2-3; TRBD1 agrees at 8 bases. The germline V gene encodes CDR1 SQVTM and CDR2 ANQGSEA. V shed 5 bases, J shed 12 bases, and the junction held 10 bases outside the gene matches. This CDR3 is 12 amino acids long. CDR3 region: CSVKMDRELQYF. In DNA, the CDR3 is TGCAGCGTTAAGATGGACAGGGAGTTACAGTATTTT.